The subject of this entry is one TCR beta chain. The cohort comprised adults aged about 18 to 100 years residing in approximately 22 US areas. Donors of Cohort 3 who recovered were those that had two negative PCRs, clearance, or symptom resolution. Sequencing used immunoSEQ multiplex PCR; TCRdb keeps in-frame clones, though not all of them. The profile shows some 150,000 clones, approximately 87% of them singletons. These data are taken from a study of blood T cell repertoires in COVID-19. Study summary: From the United States, Italy and Spain came samples of acute and convalescent COVID-19.

The sample comprised PBMCs or T cells enriched from blood (not recorded which). The TCR sequence derives from a woman aged 50 to 65 who had recovered from COVID-19.

DNA for the CDR3: TGTGCCAGCAGCTTCCCAGGGTCTGAAGCTTTCTTT. It is translated as CASSFPGSEAFF. V is TRBV7-9 and J is TRBJ1-1, with TRBD1 as a possible D gene (5 bases). There are 12 residues in the CDR3. V lost 3 bases and J 6 bases, leaving 8 bases between the germline ends. The V gene's germline CDR1 is SEHNR and CDR2 FQNEAQ (reference sequence).